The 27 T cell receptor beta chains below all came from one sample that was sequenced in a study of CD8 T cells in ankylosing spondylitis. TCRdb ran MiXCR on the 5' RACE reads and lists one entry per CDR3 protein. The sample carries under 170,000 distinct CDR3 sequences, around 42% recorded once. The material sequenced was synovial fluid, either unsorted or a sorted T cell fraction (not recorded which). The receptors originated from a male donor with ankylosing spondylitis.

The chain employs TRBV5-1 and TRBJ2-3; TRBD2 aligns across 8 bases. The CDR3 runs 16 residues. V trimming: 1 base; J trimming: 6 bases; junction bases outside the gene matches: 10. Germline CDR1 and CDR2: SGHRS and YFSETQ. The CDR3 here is CASSLRKRGPGDTQYF. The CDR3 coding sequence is TGCGCCAGCAGCTTGAGAAAGCGGGGGCCGGGGGATACGCAGTATTTT.

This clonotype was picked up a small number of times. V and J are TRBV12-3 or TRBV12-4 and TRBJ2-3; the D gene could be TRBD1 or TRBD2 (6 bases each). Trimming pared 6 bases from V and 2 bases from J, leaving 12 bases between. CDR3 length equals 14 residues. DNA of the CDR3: TGTGCCAGCAGCCAGGGGACTTACACAGATACGCAGTATTTT. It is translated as CASSQGTYTDTQYF.

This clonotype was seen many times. CDR3 DNA: TGTGCCAGTAAAGGCCTTGAGCGGCACACAGATACGCAGTATTTT. Translation gives CASKGLERHTDTQYF. This chain uses TRBV19 with TRBJ2-3; D is perhaps TRBD2 (5 bases). The CDR3 runs to 15 residues. The V and J ends lost 7 bases and 2 bases respectively, with 16 bases between them. In germline, CDR1 is LNHDA, CDR2 SQIVND (reference sequence).

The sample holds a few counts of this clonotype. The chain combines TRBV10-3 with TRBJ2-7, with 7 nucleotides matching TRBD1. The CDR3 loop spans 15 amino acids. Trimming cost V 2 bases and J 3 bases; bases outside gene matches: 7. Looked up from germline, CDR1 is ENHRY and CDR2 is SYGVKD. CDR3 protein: CAISEPGQHIYEQYF. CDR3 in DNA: TGTGCCATCAGTGAGCCGGGACAGCATATCTACGAGCAGTACTTC.

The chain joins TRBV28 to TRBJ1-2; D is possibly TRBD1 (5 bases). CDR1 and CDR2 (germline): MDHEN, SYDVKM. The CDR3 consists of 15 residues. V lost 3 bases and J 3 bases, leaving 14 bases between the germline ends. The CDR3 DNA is TGTGCCAGCAGTTTTTCGGGGGGGGTTGACTATGGCTACACCTTC. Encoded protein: CASSFSGGVDYGYTF.

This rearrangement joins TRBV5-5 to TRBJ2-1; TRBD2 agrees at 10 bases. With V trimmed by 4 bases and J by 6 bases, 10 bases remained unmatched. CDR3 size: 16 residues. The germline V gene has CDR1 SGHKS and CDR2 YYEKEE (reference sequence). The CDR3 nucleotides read TGTGCCAGCAGCCTGGTAGACCTAGCGGGGGCCAATGAGCAGTTCTTC. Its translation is CASSLVDLAGANEQFF.

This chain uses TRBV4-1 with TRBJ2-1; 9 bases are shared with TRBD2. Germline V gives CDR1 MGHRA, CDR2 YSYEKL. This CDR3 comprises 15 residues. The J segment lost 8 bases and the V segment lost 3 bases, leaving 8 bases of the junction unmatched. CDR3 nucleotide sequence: TGCGCCAGCAGCCAGGTCGGGCTAGCGGGGTATGAGCAGTTCTTC. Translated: CASSQVGLAGYEQFF.

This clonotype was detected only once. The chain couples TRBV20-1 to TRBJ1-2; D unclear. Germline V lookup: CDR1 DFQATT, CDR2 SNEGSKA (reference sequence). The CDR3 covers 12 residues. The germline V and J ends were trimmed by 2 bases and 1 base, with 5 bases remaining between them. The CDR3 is CSARMDNYGYTF. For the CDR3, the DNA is TGCAGTGCTAGAATGGATAACTATGGCTACACCTTC.

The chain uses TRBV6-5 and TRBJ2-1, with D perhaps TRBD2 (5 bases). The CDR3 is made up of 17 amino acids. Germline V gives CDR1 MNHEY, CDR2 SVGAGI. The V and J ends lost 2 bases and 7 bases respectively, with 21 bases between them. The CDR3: CASSYRGPDGWDNEQFF. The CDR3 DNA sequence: TGTGCCAGCAGTTACAGAGGGCCGGACGGGTGGGATAATGAGCAGTTCTTC.

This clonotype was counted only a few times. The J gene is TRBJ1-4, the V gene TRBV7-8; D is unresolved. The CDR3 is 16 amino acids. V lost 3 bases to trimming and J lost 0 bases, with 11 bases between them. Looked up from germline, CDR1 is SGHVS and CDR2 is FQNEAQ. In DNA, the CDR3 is TGTGCCAGCAGCTTTCACCCCGGGGCAACTAATGAAAAACTGTTTTTT. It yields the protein CASSFHPGATNEKLFF.

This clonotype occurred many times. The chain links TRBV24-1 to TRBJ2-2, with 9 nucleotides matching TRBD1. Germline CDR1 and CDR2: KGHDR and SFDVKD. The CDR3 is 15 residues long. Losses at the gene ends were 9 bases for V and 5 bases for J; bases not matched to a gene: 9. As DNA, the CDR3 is TGTGCCACCGGGGAGACGGGACAGGGAACCGGGGAGCTGTTTTTT. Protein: CATGETGQGTGELFF.

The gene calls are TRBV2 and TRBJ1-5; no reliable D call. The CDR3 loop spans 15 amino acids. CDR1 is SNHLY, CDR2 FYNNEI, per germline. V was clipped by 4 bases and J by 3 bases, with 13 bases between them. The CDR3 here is CASSGPGRLNQPQHF. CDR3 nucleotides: TGTGCCAGCAGTGGACCTGGACGGCTCAATCAGCCCCAGCATTTT. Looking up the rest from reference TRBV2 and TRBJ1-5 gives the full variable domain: EPEVTQTPSHQVTQMGQEVILRCVPISNHLYFYWYRQILGQKVEFLVSFYNNEISEKSEIFDDQFSVERPDGSNFTLKIRSTKLEDSAMYFCASSGPGRLNQPQHFGDGTRLSIL.

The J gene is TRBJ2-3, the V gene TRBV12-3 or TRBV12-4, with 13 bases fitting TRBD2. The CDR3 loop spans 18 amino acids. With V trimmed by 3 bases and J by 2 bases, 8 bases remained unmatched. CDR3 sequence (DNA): TGTGCCAGCAGTTTCACTCGACTAGCGGGGGGCCTCACAGATACGCAGTATTTT. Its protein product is CASSFTRLAGGLTDTQYF.

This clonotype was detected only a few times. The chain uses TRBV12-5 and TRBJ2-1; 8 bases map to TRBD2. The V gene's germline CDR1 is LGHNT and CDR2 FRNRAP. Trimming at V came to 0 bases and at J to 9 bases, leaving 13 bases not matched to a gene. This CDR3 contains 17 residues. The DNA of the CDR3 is TGTGCTAGTGGTTTGGTCCGGGGCCGGCGGGAGGTGGGTGAGCAGTTCTTC. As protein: CASGLVRGRREVGEQFF. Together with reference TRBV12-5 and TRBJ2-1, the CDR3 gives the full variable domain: DARVTQTPRHKVTEMGQEVTMRCQPILGHNTVFWYRQTMMQGLELLAYFRNRAPLDDSGMPKDRFSAEMPDATLATLKIQPSEPRDSAVYFCASGLVRGRREVGEQFFGPGTRLTVL.

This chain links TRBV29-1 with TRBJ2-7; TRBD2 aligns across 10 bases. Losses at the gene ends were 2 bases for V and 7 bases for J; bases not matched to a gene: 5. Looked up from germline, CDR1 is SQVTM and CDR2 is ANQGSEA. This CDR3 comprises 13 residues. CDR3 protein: CSVELAGVGEQYF. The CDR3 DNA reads TGCAGCGTTGAACTAGCGGGAGTGGGTGAGCAGTACTTC.

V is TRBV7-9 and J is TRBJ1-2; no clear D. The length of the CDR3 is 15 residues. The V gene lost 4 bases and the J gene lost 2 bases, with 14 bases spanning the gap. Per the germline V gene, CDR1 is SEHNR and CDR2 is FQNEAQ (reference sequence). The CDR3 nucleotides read TGTGCCAGCAGCTGGATAGTCTGGCGGAACTATGGCTACACCTTC. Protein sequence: CASSWIVWRNYGYTF.

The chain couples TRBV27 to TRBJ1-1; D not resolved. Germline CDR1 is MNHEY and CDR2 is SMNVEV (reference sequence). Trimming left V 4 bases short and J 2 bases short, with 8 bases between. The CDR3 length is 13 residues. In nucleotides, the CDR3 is TGTGCCAGCAGTTGCTGCAGCAACACTGAAGCTTTCTTT. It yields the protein CASSCCSNTEAFF.

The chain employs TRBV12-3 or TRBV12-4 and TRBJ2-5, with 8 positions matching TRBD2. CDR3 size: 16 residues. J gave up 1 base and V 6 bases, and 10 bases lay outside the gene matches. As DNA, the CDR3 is TGTGCCAGCAGGAAAACCGCGGGGGGCCCCCAAGAGACCCAGTACTTC. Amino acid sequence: CASRKTAGGPQETQYF.

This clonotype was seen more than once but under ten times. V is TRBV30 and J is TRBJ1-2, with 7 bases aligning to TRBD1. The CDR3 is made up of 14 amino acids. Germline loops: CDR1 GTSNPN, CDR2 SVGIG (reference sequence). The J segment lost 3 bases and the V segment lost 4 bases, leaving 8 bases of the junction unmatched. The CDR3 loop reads CAWNRDRDDYGYTF. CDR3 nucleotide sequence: TGTGCCTGGAACCGGGACAGAGACGACTATGGCTACACCTTC.

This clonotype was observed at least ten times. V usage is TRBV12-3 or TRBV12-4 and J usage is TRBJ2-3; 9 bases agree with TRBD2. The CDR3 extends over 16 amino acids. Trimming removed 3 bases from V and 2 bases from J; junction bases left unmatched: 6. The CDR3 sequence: CASSFNPSGDTDTQYF. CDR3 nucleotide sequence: TGTGCCAGCAGTTTTAATCCTAGCGGGGACACAGATACGCAGTATTTT.

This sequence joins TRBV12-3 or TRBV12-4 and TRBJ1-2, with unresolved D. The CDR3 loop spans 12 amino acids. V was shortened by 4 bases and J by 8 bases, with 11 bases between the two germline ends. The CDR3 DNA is TGTGCCAGCAGTTGGACCCGAGGCGGCTACACCTTC. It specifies CASSWTRGGYTF.

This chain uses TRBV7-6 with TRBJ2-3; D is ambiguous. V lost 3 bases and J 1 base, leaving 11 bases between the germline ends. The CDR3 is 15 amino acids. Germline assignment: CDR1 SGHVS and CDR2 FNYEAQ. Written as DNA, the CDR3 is TGTGCCAGCAGCTTCTCTCGTCGGGGCACAGATACGCAGTATTTT. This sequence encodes CASSFSRRGTDTQYF. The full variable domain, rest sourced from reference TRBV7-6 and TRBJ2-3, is GAGVSQSPRYKVTKRGQDVALRCDPISGHVSLYWYRQALGQGPEFLTYFNYEAQQDKSGLPNDRFSAERPEGSISTLTIQRTEQRDSAMYRCASSFSRRGTDTQYFGPGTRLTVL.

CDR3 loop: CASSPIPLAPSDNEQFF. CDR3 coding DNA: TGCGCCAGCAGCCCCATCCCCCTAGCGCCGTCAGACAATGAGCAGTTCTTC. This rearrangement joins TRBV4-1 to TRBJ2-1, with TRBD2 as a possible D gene (6 bases). Germline values: CDR1 MGHRA, CDR2 YSYEKL. The CDR3 contains 17 residues. Trimming left V 4 bases short and J 5 bases short, with 21 bases between.

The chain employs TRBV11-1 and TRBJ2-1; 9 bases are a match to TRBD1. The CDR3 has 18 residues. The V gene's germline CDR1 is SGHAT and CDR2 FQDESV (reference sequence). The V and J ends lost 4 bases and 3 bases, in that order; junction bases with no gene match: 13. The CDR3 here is CASSYSGTGGDFYNEQFF. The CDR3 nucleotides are TGTGCCAGCAGCTACTCCGGTACAGGGGGCGATTTCTACAATGAGCAGTTCTTC.

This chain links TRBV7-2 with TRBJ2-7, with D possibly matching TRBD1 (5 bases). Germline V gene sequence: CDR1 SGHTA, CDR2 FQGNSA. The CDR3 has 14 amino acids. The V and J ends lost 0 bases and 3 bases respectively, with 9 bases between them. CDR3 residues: CASSLALGVYEQYF. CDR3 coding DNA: TGTGCCAGCAGCTTAGCGTTAGGGGTCTACGAGCAGTACTTC.

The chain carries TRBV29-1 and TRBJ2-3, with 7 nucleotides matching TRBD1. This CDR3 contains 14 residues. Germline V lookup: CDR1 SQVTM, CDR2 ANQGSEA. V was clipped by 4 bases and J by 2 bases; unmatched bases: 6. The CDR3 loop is CSVVPGQHTDTQYF. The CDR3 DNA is TGCAGCGTTGTACCGGGACAGCACACAGATACGCAGTATTTT.

The CDR3 here is CAISESNSGLYYNEQFF. CDR3 nucleotides: TGTGCCATCAGTGAGTCGAACAGCGGACTATACTACAATGAGCAGTTCTTC. V usage is TRBV10-3 and J usage is TRBJ2-1; D perhaps matches TRBD2 (6 bases). The CDR3 spans 17 residues. V gave up 0 bases and J gave up 3 bases, with 15 bases separating them. The germline gives CDR1 ENHRY, CDR2 SYGVKD.